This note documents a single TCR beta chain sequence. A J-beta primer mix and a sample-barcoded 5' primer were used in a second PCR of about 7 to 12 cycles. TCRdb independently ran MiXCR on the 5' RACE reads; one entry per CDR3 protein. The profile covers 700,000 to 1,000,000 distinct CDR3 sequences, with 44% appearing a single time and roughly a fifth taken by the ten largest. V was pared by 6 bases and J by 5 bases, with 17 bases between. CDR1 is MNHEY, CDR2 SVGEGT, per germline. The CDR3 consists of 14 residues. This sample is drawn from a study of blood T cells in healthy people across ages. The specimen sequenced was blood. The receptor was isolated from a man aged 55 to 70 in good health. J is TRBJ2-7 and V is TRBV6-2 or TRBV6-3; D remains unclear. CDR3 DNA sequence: TGTGCCAGCAGAACTTCAACCTCAAGGAACGAGCAGTACTTC. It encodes CASRTSTSRNEQYF.